This TCR beta chain was profiled in a study of OX40 agonist ivuxolimab in advanced cancers. The CDR3 runs to 15 residues. V was clipped by 0 bases and J by 4 bases, with 8 bases between them. Germline V lookup: CDR1 SGHRS, CDR2 YFSETQ. The method was immunoSEQ multiplex PCR; TCRdb's version includes in-frame clones alone and lacks a portion of them. The data hold tens of thousands of clones, with 70% to 90% observed a single time. The chain recombines TRBV5-1 with TRBJ2-6; perhaps TRBD1 as D (5 bases). The receptor's source is an adult with an advanced solid tumor such as melanoma, head and neck, liver or kidney cancer. This sample comprised CD4+ or CD8+ T cells sorted from blood, obtained in a trial of the OX40 agonist ivuxolimab. CDR3 loop: CASSLEQGGANVLTF. The CDR3 DNA reads as TGCGCCAGCAGCTTGGAGCAGGGAGGGGCCAACGTCCTGACTTTC.